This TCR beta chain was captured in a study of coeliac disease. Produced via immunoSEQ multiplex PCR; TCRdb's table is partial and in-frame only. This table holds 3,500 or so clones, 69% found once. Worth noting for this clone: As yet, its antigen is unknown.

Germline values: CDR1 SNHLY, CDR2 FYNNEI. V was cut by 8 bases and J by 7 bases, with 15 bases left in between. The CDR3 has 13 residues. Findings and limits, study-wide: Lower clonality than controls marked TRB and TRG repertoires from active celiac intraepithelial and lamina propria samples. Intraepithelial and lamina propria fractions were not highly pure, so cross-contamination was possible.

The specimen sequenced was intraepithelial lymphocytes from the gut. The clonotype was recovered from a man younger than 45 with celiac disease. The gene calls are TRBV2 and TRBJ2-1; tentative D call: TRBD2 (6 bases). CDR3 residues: CASLAVRGNEQFF. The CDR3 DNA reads TGTGCCAGCTTAGCGGTCCGGGGGAATGAGCAGTTCTTC.